This TCR beta chain was retrieved from a study of beta chain features in type 1 diabetes. Study-level points and caveats: Type 1 diabetes patients showed a moderate but significant shortening of TCRB CDR3s in all four CD4+ subsets.

As every portion of the isolated RNA was reverse transcribed, the sequencing read expressed TCRB transcripts. Repertoires were generated with immunoSEQ multiplex PCR, while TCRdb's copy carries only in-frame clones and drops some. The sample records more than 150,000 clones, 10% to 15% being singletons. Germline CDR1 SGHNT, CDR2 YENEEA. CDR3 size: 17 residues. Germline trimming cut 5 bases from V and 9 bases from J; bases unmatched to any gene: 13. Details on this clone: Its antigen is unidentified.

The V call is TRBV11-3, the J call TRBJ2-1; 13 nucleotides agree with TRBD2. The material sequenced was central memory CD4+ T cells from blood. This sequence was found in a woman aged 18-29 years in good health. This CDR3 reads CASSPRTTSGRAGEQFF. CDR3 nucleotide sequence: TGTGCCAGCAGCCCCCGAACTACTAGCGGGAGGGCCGGTGAGCAGTTCTTC.